This T cell receptor beta chain derives from a study of a mutant IDH1 vaccine in newly diagnosed glioma. Some clones are missing from TCRdb's copy, which holds only in-frame ones; the method was immunoSEQ multiplex PCR. The sample includes approximately 60,000 clones, around 85% of them seen just once. Trimming removed 0 bases from V and 9 bases from J; junction bases left unmatched: 9. Germline V CDR1 and CDR2: SGHRS, YFSETQ. CDR3 length: 15 residues. Time point given: week 35, safety follow-up. What each vaccine dose contained was 300 ug of mutant IDH1 20-mer peptide, accompanied by topical imiquimod. About this clone itself: Antigen specificity is unknown.

This chain joins TRBV5-1 and TRBJ2-1; 7 bases are a match to TRBD2. The receptor was isolated from a man between 40 and 49 years old with glioma. Here the sequenced sample was PBMCs, taken from a glioma patient whose treatment included an IDH1 peptide vaccine. CDR3 sequence (DNA): TGCGCCAGCAGCTTGGCCGATTGGGAGGGGACTGAGCAGTTCTTC. Protein: CASSLADWEGTEQFF.